This T cell receptor (beta chain) was retrieved from a study of cytomegalovirus exposure and HLA in healthy donors. PCR employed 60 Vbeta and 13 Jbeta primers. Method: immunoSEQ multiplex PCR; TCRdb's copy keeps in-frame clones and lacks some. This sample has 100,000 to 150,000 clones; roughly 9% occur once, and the top ten carry more than 6.5%. For this clone: Other DNA sequences in this sample translate to the same CDR3.

V was clipped by 3 bases and J by 4 bases, with 7 bases between them. Germline CDR1 LNHDA, CDR2 SQIVND (reference sequence). There are 13 residues in the CDR3. Specimen: PBMCs. This receptor was obtained from a woman aged 40 to 50 in good health and CMV-seropositive. The chain couples TRBV19 to TRBJ2-1; D remains unclear. DNA for the CDR3: TGTGCCAGTAGTATCGGAGTTTACAATGAGCAGTTCTTC. Protein: CASSIGVYNEQFF.